The present TCR beta chain was sequenced within a study of blood T cell repertoires in COVID-19. CDR1 and CDR2 from the germline V gene are ENHRY and SYGVKD. Trimming shortened V by 8 bases and J by 1 base, and 11 bases separated the two germline ends. This CDR3 has 13 residues. The assay was immunoSEQ multiplex PCR, and TCRdb's table has in-frame clones only and misses some. The repertoire consists of some 240,000 clones, with around 83% occurring once and the leading ten covering just over 6.5%. V and J are TRBV10-3 and TRBJ1-1; D is possibly TRBD1 (5 bases). The sample consisted of PBMCs or T cells enriched from blood (not recorded which). The receptor was derived from a woman aged 50 to 60 who had been exposed to COVID-19. This chain's CDR3 is CAIQTERNTEAFF. CDR3 DNA sequence: TGTGCCATCCAGACAGAAAGGAACACTGAAGCTTTCTTT.